The 32 T cell receptor beta chains listed next were all sequenced from one sample in a study of blood T cell repertoires in COVID-19. The protocol was immunoSEQ multiplex PCR, while the TCRdb copy is restricted to in-frame clones and leaves out a portion. The repertoire holds around 65,000 clones, with about 82% as singletons. Sequences were obtained from peripheral blood. These receptors came from a human donor in a cohort sampled during active COVID-19.

This clone turned up a few times. V usage is TRBV4-1 and J usage is TRBJ2-7; unclear D gene. CDR1 and CDR2 from the germline V gene are MGHRA and YSYEKL. The CDR3 loop spans 15 amino acids. V lost 0 bases and J 3 bases, leaving 12 bases between the germline ends. CDR3 sequence: CASSQDLGRVYEQYF. CDR3 sequence (DNA): TGCGCCAGCAGCCAAGATCTAGGCAGAGTCTACGAGCAGTACTTC.

The genes are TRBV28 and TRBJ2-3; D is undetermined. The CDR3 sequence is 13 residues long. Germline V lookup: CDR1 MDHEN, CDR2 SYDVKM. The ends were cut back, 3 bases at V and 0 bases at J, with 4 bases in the middle. The CDR3 region has the DNA TGTGCCAGCAGTTTTCAGAGCACAGATACGCAGTATTTT. Translation gives CASSFQSTDTQYF.

The chain recombines TRBV30 with TRBJ2-7, with 9 nucleotides matching TRBD1. This CDR3 has 15 amino acids. Per the germline V gene, CDR1 is GTSNPN and CDR2 is SVGIG (reference sequence). Trimming at V came to 2 bases and at J to 3 bases, leaving 8 bases not matched to a gene. The CDR3 is CAWSRPRTGVYEQYF. CDR3 nucleotides: TGTGCCTGGAGTAGGCCCCGGACAGGGGTCTACGAGCAGTACTTC.

V is TRBV4-1 and J is TRBJ2-7, with a possible D match to TRBD1 (5 bases). V shed 5 bases and J shed 2 bases, with 13 bases lying between them. There are 14 residues in the CDR3. Germline CDR1 MGHRA, CDR2 YSYEKL. CDR3 protein: CASSMAQGTYEQYF. CDR3 nucleotide sequence: TGCGCCAGCAGCATGGCGCAGGGCACCTACGAGCAGTACTTC.

The CDR3 DNA follows: TGTGCCAGCAGCCAAGATAACAGGATTAAGGGCTACACCTTC. It codes for CASSQDNRIKGYTF. J is TRBJ1-2 and V is TRBV14; perhaps TRBD1 as D (5 bases). Trimming cost V 0 bases and J 8 bases, with 13 bases left between them. Germline CDR1 is SGHDN and CDR2 is FVKESK. The CDR3 runs 14 residues.

The chain employs TRBV6-5 and TRBJ1-2; D is perhaps TRBD1 (5 bases). CDR1 and CDR2 from the germline V gene are MNHEY and SVGAGI. This CDR3 contains 14 residues. Trimming shortened V by 2 bases and J by 0 bases, and 7 bases separated the two germline ends. For the CDR3, the DNA is TGTGCCAGCAGTTACCAGGGATCTAACTATGGCTACACCTTC. This codes for CASSYQGSNYGYTF.

The chain joins TRBV19 to TRBJ2-2; the D gene is possibly TRBD2 (6 bases). Trimming left V 11 bases short and J 1 base short, with 11 bases between. The germline gives CDR1 LNHDA, CDR2 SQIVND (reference sequence). CDR3 length: 13 amino acids. In nucleotides, the CDR3 is TGTGCCGCCCGGGGGTTGAACACCGGGGAGCTGTTTTTT. Its translation is CAARGLNTGELFF.

The V gene is TRBV9, the J gene TRBJ2-3; tentatively, D is TRBD1 (5 bases). V lost 1 base to trimming and J lost 5 bases, with 8 bases between them. The CDR3 covers 13 residues. The germline gives CDR1 SGDLS, CDR2 YYNGEE. The CDR3 protein is CASSVQGIDTQYF. The CDR3 bases are TGTGCCAGCAGCGTACAGGGAATAGATACGCAGTATTTT.

The V call is TRBV5-4, the J call TRBJ1-3; a possible D gene is TRBD1 (6 bases). This CDR3 contains 16 residues. The V and J ends lost 1 base and 2 bases respectively, with 13 bases between them. The germline gives CDR1 SGHNT, CDR2 YYREEE (reference sequence). This CDR3 reads CASSLPGTIPGNTIYF. For the CDR3, the DNA is TGTGCCAGCAGCTTGCCCGGGACAATTCCTGGAAACACCATATATTTT.

The chain is built from TRBV2 and TRBJ1-1; D might be TRBD1 (6 bases). There are 14 residues in the CDR3. The germline gives CDR1 SNHLY, CDR2 FYNNEI. V was cut by 6 bases and J by 4 bases, with 15 bases left in between. The DNA for the CDR3 is TGTGCCAGCAGCACAGGGTCGACGGGCACTGAAGCTTTCTTT. Its protein product is CASSTGSTGTEAFF.

The chain couples TRBV2 to TRBJ1-2; D gene uncertain. V lost 4 bases to trimming and J lost 8 bases, with 14 bases between them. CDR3 length: 13 amino acids. Germline lookup yields CDR1 SNHLY and CDR2 FYNNEI. CDR3 in amino acids: CASSVGGLEGYTF. Written as DNA, the CDR3 is TGTGCCAGCAGTGTAGGAGGGTTGGAGGGCTACACCTTC.

The rearrangement links TRBV6-1 to TRBJ2-7; TRBD2 matches 8 bases. V trimming: 2 bases; J trimming: 3 bases; junction bases outside the gene matches: 6. CDR1 and CDR2 (germline): MNHNS, SASEGT. This CDR3 is 15 amino acids long. CDR3 protein: CASSEIQRGIYEQYF. In DNA form, the CDR3 reads TGTGCCAGCAGTGAAATCCAGCGGGGGATCTACGAGCAGTACTTC.

J is TRBJ1-6 and V is TRBV6-5; D is unresolved. Trimming took off 7 bases at V and 9 bases at J, with 16 bases between the two ends. CDR3 length: 14 amino acids. CDR1 is MNHEY and CDR2 is SVGAGI in the germline V gene. CDR3 loop: CASKPGHGSSPLHF. In DNA form, the CDR3 reads TGTGCCAGCAAACCAGGCCACGGCAGTTCACCCCTCCACTTT.

The chain combines TRBV19 with TRBJ2-5, with D possibly matching TRBD2 (7 bases). The CDR3 covers 14 residues. Germline CDR1 LNHDA, CDR2 SQIVND (reference sequence). V lost 8 bases to trimming and J lost 4 bases, with 17 bases between them. The CDR3 DNA reads as TGTGCCAGTTCCGCGGGGGCTACGGGAGAGACCCAGTACTTC. This translates into CASSAGATGETQYF.

This clone was seen only a few times. Other DNA sequences in the sample encode the same CDR3. The rearrangement links TRBV28 to TRBJ1-3; a possible D gene is TRBD1 (6 bases). CDR1 is MDHEN and CDR2 is SYDVKM in the germline V gene. Deletions cut 2 bases from V and 4 bases from J, with 9 bases between. This CDR3 region has 14 residues. The CDR3 spells CASSLETGGNTIYF. As DNA, the CDR3 is TGTGCCAGCAGTTTAGAGACAGGAGGAAACACCATATATTTT.

The chain combines TRBV5-1 with TRBJ1-1; 10 bases align to TRBD1. This CDR3 is built from 15 residues. V trimming: 4 bases; J trimming: 4 bases; junction bases outside the gene matches: 7. Looked up from germline, CDR1 is SGHRS and CDR2 is YFSETQ. The CDR3 loop reads CASSQLDRGSTEAFF. The CDR3 nucleotides are TGCGCCAGCAGCCAGCTGGACAGGGGGAGCACTGAAGCTTTCTTT.

Only one count was recorded for this clone. This chain uses TRBV5-5 with TRBJ2-2, with D perhaps TRBD1 (5 bases). CDR1 is SGHKS and CDR2 is YYEKEE in the germline V gene (reference sequence). The CDR3 extends over 15 amino acids. Trimming stripped 5 bases from V and 5 bases from J, with 16 bases between. The CDR3 loop is CASSSILTVTGELFF. In DNA form, the CDR3 reads TGTGCCAGCAGTTCAATCCTGACAGTTACCGGGGAGCTGTTTTTT.

The chain recombines TRBV5-5 with TRBJ1-4, with D maybe TRBD1 (5 bases). The CDR3 runs 14 residues. V was clipped by 5 bases and J by 7 bases, with 15 bases between them. Per germline, CDR1 SGHKS and CDR2 YYEKEE (reference sequence). CDR3 region: CASSAGLLGEKLFF. In DNA, the CDR3 is TGTGCCAGCAGTGCAGGGTTGTTGGGTGAAAAACTGTTTTTT.

This clone was found a few times. The chain combines TRBV19 with TRBJ2-2; 12 bases match TRBD1. CDR1 and CDR2 (germline): LNHDA, SQIVND (reference sequence). The length of the CDR3 is 14 residues. Germline trimming cut 7 bases from V and 5 bases from J; bases unmatched to any gene: 2. As DNA, the CDR3 is TGTGCCAGTAAGGGACAGGGGGCTACCGGGGAGCTGTTTTTT. Amino acids: CASKGQGATGELFF.

V usage is TRBV27 and J usage is TRBJ2-3, with D possibly matching TRBD2 (5 bases). This CDR3 is 15 amino acids long. Germline V lookup: CDR1 MNHEY, CDR2 SMNVEV (reference sequence). Trimming took off 6 bases at V and 3 bases at J, with 16 bases between the two ends. The CDR3 DNA follows: TGTGCCAGCAGCCTGAGGGCCTTTGTTACAGATACGCAGTATTTT. The encoded protein is CASSLRAFVTDTQYF.

The chain couples TRBV7-2 to TRBJ2-5; TRBD2 matches 12 bases. Per the germline V gene, CDR1 is SGHTA and CDR2 is FQGNSA. CDR3 size: 18 residues. V shed 5 bases, J shed 5 bases, and the junction held 15 bases outside the gene matches. CDR3 DNA: TGTGCCAGCAGCGATGGCAGACTAGCGGGGGCGGGAGGGGAGACCCAGTACTTC. This sequence encodes CASSDGRLAGAGGETQYF.

The J gene is TRBJ2-7, the V gene TRBV28; tentative D call: TRBD2 (5 bases). Germline CDR1 and CDR2: MDHEN and SYDVKM. The CDR3 loop spans 16 amino acids. Trimming removed 6 bases from V and 5 bases from J, with 23 bases in between. The DNA of the CDR3 is TGTGCCAGCAGCCAAGCGTCGGCCGCGTCCGGGGACGAGCAGTACTTC. Amino acids: CASSQASAASGDEQYF.

V gene TRBV29-1 combines with J gene TRBJ1-2; D might be TRBD1 (6 bases). V was trimmed by 8 bases and J by 2 bases, leaving 15 bases between them. CDR1 and CDR2 (germline): SQVTM, ANQGSEA. CDR3 length: 13 amino acids. CDR3 bases: TGCAGCAGTTGGCAGGGGATGAACTATGGCTACACCTTC. It yields the protein CSSWQGMNYGYTF.

This clone was detected only a few times. The gene calls are TRBV5-4 and TRBJ2-2; 14 bases line up with TRBD2. In germline, CDR1 is SGHNT, CDR2 YYREEE (reference sequence). The length of the CDR3 is 17 residues. The V and J ends lost 4 bases and 7 bases, in that order; junction bases with no gene match: 9. The CDR3 protein is CASSPGLAGGAGGELFF. The CDR3 region has the DNA TGTGCCAGCAGCCCCGGACTAGCGGGGGGCGCGGGCGGGGAGCTGTTTTTT.

This chain uses TRBV5-1 with TRBJ2-1, with D possibly matching TRBD2 (5 bases). Trimming shortened V by 5 bases and J by 7 bases, and 25 bases separated the two germline ends. CDR1 is SGHRS and CDR2 is YFSETQ in the germline V gene. The CDR3 is made up of 17 amino acids. The CDR3 region is CASRTLSDSQTLNEQFF. The CDR3 DNA is TGCGCCAGCAGGACACTTTCGGACTCCCAGACCTTAAATGAGCAGTTCTTC.

The V gene is TRBV6-2 or TRBV6-3, the J gene TRBJ2-3, with 7 nucleotides matching TRBD2. Per the germline V gene, CDR1 is MNHEY and CDR2 is SVGEGT. V dropped 6 bases and J dropped 6; count of bases not matched to a gene: 12. The CDR3 consists of 15 residues. CDR3 nucleotides: TGTGCCAGCAGCCCCGGCGGGACTACTCCGGATACGCAGTATTTT. It specifies CASSPGGTTPDTQYF.

J is TRBJ2-3 and V is TRBV6-6; 8 nucleotides line up with TRBD2. J was trimmed by 1 base and V by 2 bases; bases with no gene match: 2. The CDR3 has 15 residues. The germline V gene encodes CDR1 MNHNY and CDR2 SVGAGI (reference sequence). DNA for the CDR3: TGTGCCAGCAGTTACGGTAGCGGGGGCACAGATACGCAGTATTTT. It codes for CASSYGSGGTDTQYF.

This clone showed up just once. The rearrangement uses TRBV5-1 and TRBJ2-2, with no clear D. In germline, CDR1 is SGHRS, CDR2 YFSETQ. The CDR3 is 14 residues long. Trimming shortened V by 5 bases and J by 4 bases, and 12 bases separated the two germline ends. CDR3 in amino acids: CASREAVRTGELFF. The CDR3 DNA reads as TGCGCCAGCAGAGAGGCGGTCCGCACCGGGGAGCTGTTTTTT.

V and J are TRBV6-2 or TRBV6-3 and TRBJ2-7; 7 bases are a match to TRBD1. Looked up from germline, CDR1 is MNHEY and CDR2 is SVGEGT. The CDR3 spans 18 residues. The trim removed 4 bases at V and 3 bases at J, leaving 18 bases unmatched. CDR3 sequence reads: CASSSQGSWSSGHYEQYF. Written as DNA, the CDR3 is TGTGCCAGCAGTTCACAGGGGAGTTGGAGCTCAGGGCACTACGAGCAGTACTTC.

CDR3 nucleotides: TGTGCCACCAGTGATGGAGGGTGGGAGGGAGCCAAAAACATTCAGTACTTC. Encoded protein: CATSDGGWEGAKNIQYF. The chain recombines TRBV24-1 with TRBJ2-4; TRBD2 agrees at 7 bases. This CDR3 region has 17 residues. V lost 3 bases, J lost 0 bases, and 7 bases stayed unmatched. Germline V gene sequence: CDR1 KGHDR, CDR2 SFDVKD.

This chain uses TRBV7-9 with TRBJ2-6; D not resolved. This CDR3 spans 15 amino acids. Germline V gene sequence: CDR1 SEHNR, CDR2 FQNEAQ (reference sequence). The ends were cut back, 1 base at V and 4 bases at J, with 8 bases in the middle. The CDR3 loop reads CASSLERSGANVLTF. CDR3 nucleotide sequence: TGTGCCAGCAGCTTAGAACGGAGCGGGGCCAACGTCCTGACTTTC.

The sample holds one count of this clone. This sequence joins TRBV28 and TRBJ1-4, with D tentatively TRBD1 (5 bases). The CDR3 loop spans 15 amino acids. Per germline, CDR1 MDHEN and CDR2 SYDVKM. V dropped 2 bases and J dropped 0 bases, with 7 bases sitting between them. CDR3 nucleotides: TGTGCCAGCAGTTTACTCAGGGCAACTAATGAAAAACTGTTTTTT. Its protein is CASSLLRATNEKLFF. Combining the CDR3 with reference TRBV28 and TRBJ1-4 gives the whole variable domain DVKVTQSSRYLVKRTGEKVFLECVQDMDHENMFWYRQDPGLGLRLIYFSYDVKMKEKGDIPEGYSVSREKKERFSLILESASTNQTSMYLCASSLLRATNEKLFFGSGTQLSVL.